Listed below are T cell receptor beta chains from one sample, sequenced in a study of read filtering for tumor transcriptome and immune sequencing. TCRdb independently ran MiXCR on the reads; one entry per CDR3 protein. The table records tens of thousands of distinct CDR3 sequences, roughly 19% of them present only once. The sample taken for sequencing was a population of CD138-negative cells sorted from bone marrow. These receptor sequences come from a donor aged 40 or older with multiple myeloma. CDR3s include the opening cysteine and the closing phenylalanine or tryptophan. The D gene is left open where the match is weak. Size is stated for part of the rows, as once, few or many counts, or as a class when the clone is expanded.

size: many; V: TRBV7-8; D: NA; J: TRBJ2-3; DNA: TGTGCCAGCAGCCAACCCCCTCGGGCGATTACAGATACGCAGTATTTT; CDR3: CASSQPPRAITDTQYF
size: few; V: TRBV12-3/TRBV12-4; D: NA; J: TRBJ2-7; DNA: TGTGCCAGCAGACCGACAGGACTCTGCGAGCAGTACTTC; CDR3: CASRPTGLCEQYF
size: many; V: TRBV6-2/TRBV6-3; D: NA; J: TRBJ2-1; DNA: TGTGCCAGCAGCCCCGCTCGGGCTAGCCCCAACAATGAGCAGTTCTTC; CDR3: CASSPARASPNNEQFF
size: many; V: TRBV29-1; D: TRBD1; J: TRBJ2-3; DNA: TGCAGCGTAGCAAAACAGGGGGCACAGTATTTT; CDR3: CSVAKQGAQYF
size: few; V: TRBV20-1; D: TRBD1; J: TRBJ1-5; DNA: TGCAGTGCCCGAGGACAGGGCAATCAGCCCCAGCATTTT; CDR3: CSARGQGNQPQHF
size: medium-sized; V: TRBV18; D: NA; J: TRBJ2-1; DNA: TGTGCCAGCTCACCCTCGGGCTACTACAATGAGCAGTTCTTC; CDR3: CASSPSGYYNEQFF
size: medium-sized; V: TRBV11-2; D: NA; J: TRBJ2-1; DNA: TGTGCCAGCAGCTCCACCGGGACGCCATTCAATGAGCAGTTCTTC; CDR3: CASSSTGTPFNEQFF
size: many; V: TRBV24-1; D: NA; J: TRBJ2-5; DNA: TGTGCCACCAGTGATGGGGGACAAGAGACCCAGTACTTC; CDR3: CATSDGGQETQYF
size: many; V: TRBV11-2; D: TRBD1; J: TRBJ1-1; DNA: TGTGCCAGCAGCTTCCCCGGTTACAGGGGAACTGAAGCTTTCTTT; CDR3: CASSFPGYRGTEAFF
size: many; V: TRBV12-3/TRBV12-4; D: TRBD1; J: TRBJ1-4; DNA: TGTGCCAGCAGTCAAGACAGGGCAACTGTTTTT; CDR3: CASSQDRATVF
size: few; V: TRBV24-1; D: NA; J: TRBJ2-5; DNA: TGTGCCACCAGTGACGTCAGCGGTTACCAAGAGACCCAGTACTTC; CDR3: CATSDVSGYQETQYF
size: NA; V: TRBV5-4; D: NA; J: TRBJ2-5; DNA: TGTGCCAGCAGCTTGCAGGTCCTACCCCAAGAGACCCAGTACTTC; CDR3: CASSLQVLPQETQYF
size: many; V: TRBV7-3; D: NA; J: TRBJ1-1; DNA: TGTGCCAGCAGCTACAATTCGGGGTTAACTGAAGCTTTCTTT; CDR3: CASSYNSGLTEAFF
size: many; V: TRBV20-1; D: TRBD2; J: TRBJ2-7; DNA: TGCAGTGCCCCTTTAGCGGGAGAAGCCTACGAGCAGTACTTC; CDR3: CSAPLAGEAYEQYF